The 6 T cell receptor beta chains reported below all come from one sample, sequenced in a study of blood T cell repertoires in COVID-19. Using immunoSEQ multiplex PCR, the repertoire was profiled, and TCRdb retains in-frame clones only, with some absent. The data hold around 140,000 clones, with about 83% observed a single time. The sample consisted of peripheral blood. The source of these receptors is a woman aged 50 to 65 with active or convalescent COVID-19.

The chain links TRBV15 to TRBJ2-5; TRBD2 agrees at 8 bases. Unmatched junction bases numbered 9, after V lost 4 bases and J lost 2 bases. This CDR3 spans 16 amino acids. The germline CDR1 and CDR2 sequences are LNHNV and YYDKDF (reference sequence). This chain's CDR3 is CATSIRGTGGQETQYF. The CDR3 nucleotides are TGTGCCACCAGCATTCGGGGGACGGGGGGGCAAGAGACCCAGTACTTC.

The genes are TRBV6-6 and TRBJ1-2; the D gene is possibly TRBD1 (5 bases). The CDR3 runs 13 residues. Trimming shortened V by 5 bases and J by 2 bases, and 9 bases separated the two germline ends. Looked up from germline, CDR1 is MNHNY and CDR2 is SVGAGI (reference sequence). This CDR3 is CASSLDSNYGYTF. As DNA, the CDR3 is TGTGCCAGCAGTCTAGACAGCAACTATGGCTACACCTTC.

This clone was counted between two and nine times. J is TRBJ2-5 and V is TRBV7-2; 11 bases are a match to TRBD2. CDR1 is SGHTA, CDR2 FQGNSA, per germline. V lost 0 bases to trimming and J lost 5 bases; unmatched junction nucleotides: 2. CDR3 length equals 15 residues. Written as DNA, the CDR3 is TGTGCCAGCAGCTTAGCTAGCGGGAGGGCGGAGACCCAGTACTTC. Encoded protein: CASSLASGRAETQYF.

The chain couples TRBV11-2 to TRBJ2-1; D unresolved. The V end lost 5 bases, the J end lost 12 bases, and 17 bases lay between the germline ends. This CDR3 comprises 13 residues. Per germline, CDR1 SGHAT and CDR2 FQNNGV. The CDR3 spells CASSHYSAAGQFF. CDR3 bases: TGTGCCAGCAGCCACTATTCGGCCGCCGGGCAGTTCTTC.

The rearrangement uses TRBV5-8 and TRBJ1-2, with 9 bases identical to TRBD1. CDR3 size: 15 residues. Germline V gene sequence: CDR1 SGHTS, CDR2 YDEGEE. Trimming removed 4 bases from V and 3 bases from J; junction bases left unmatched: 7. CDR3 nucleotide sequence: TGTGCCAGCAGCCCAACCGACAGGGGGGACTATGGCTACACCTTC. Protein sequence: CASSPTDRGDYGYTF.

The chain has TRBV4-1 and TRBJ1-1; TRBD1 might be the D (6 bases). This CDR3 region has 16 residues. V was cut by 0 bases and J by 5 bases, with 16 bases left in between. The germline gives CDR1 MGHRA, CDR2 YSYEKL. Here the CDR3 reads CASSQETAGAVTEAFF. The CDR3 nucleotides are TGCGCCAGCAGCCAAGAAACGGCAGGGGCGGTTACTGAAGCTTTCTTT.